This T cell receptor (beta chain) was sequenced in a study of PD-1 blockade in classical Hodgkin lymphoma. Study-level points and caveats: Those starting nivolumab under 1 year post-ASCT were excluded. The CD4+ diversity rise by C4D1 was clearest in complete responders.

Profiled with immunoSEQ multiplex PCR; TCRdb holds only in-frame clones, not every one. The data hold about 43,000 clones, with around 76% observed a single time. Comment on this clone: Its specificity is not known.

There are 14 residues in the CDR3. Germline loops: CDR1 LNHDA, CDR2 SQIVND (reference sequence). The V and J ends lost 2 bases and 3 bases respectively, with 11 bases between them. Each of the patients experienced relapse following autologous stem cell transplantation, and their brentuximab vedotin exposure differed. This TCR came from a human donor with classical Hodgkin lymphoma. The sample was peripheral blood mononuclear cells (PBMCs), taken before the second cycle of nivolumab. The chain joins TRBV19 to TRBJ2-7; no firm D call. The chain's CDR3 is CASSITGWDYEQYF. For the CDR3, the DNA is TGTGCCAGTAGTATAACTGGGTGGGACTACGAGCAGTACTTC.